This is a list of T cell receptor beta chains from one sample in a study of blood T cell repertoires in COVID-19. Profiled with immunoSEQ multiplex PCR; TCRdb holds only in-frame clones, not every one. The repertoire holds roughly 190,000 clones, with 60% to 85% as singletons. Sequenced sample: peripheral blood. These receptors originate from a woman aged 50 to 60 with active or convalescent COVID-19. The CDR3 runs from the conserved cysteine through the conserved F or W. Fields, in order: CDR3 DNA, CDR3 protein, J gene, D gene, V gene, clone size. D genes are given only for firm matches. Size tells how often a clone was seen (once, few, many) or the class of an expanded clone, and some rows leave it out.

TGTGCTAGCAGCTTAGGGGGACTGCCCGGAAAAGAGACCCAGTACTTC CASSLGGLPGKETQYF TRBJ2-5 . TRBV7-7 .
TGCGCCAGCAGCCCTACAGGGTTCACAGATACGCAGTATTTT CASSPTGFTDTQYF TRBJ2-3 . TRBV5-1 .
TGCGCCAGCAGCCAAGGGGTGGGGACAGGGGGTTATGGCTACACCTTC CASSQGVGTGGYGYTF TRBJ1-2 TRBD1 TRBV4-3 medium-sized
TGTGCCAGTAGTATTGGGGGACAGGGGGCCGGCGCTTTCTTT CASSIGGQGAGAFF TRBJ1-1 TRBD1 TRBV19 .
TGTGCCAGCAGCGAAGAGCGGGGAGACGGCACAGATACGCAGTATTTT CASSEERGDGTDTQYF TRBJ2-3 TRBD2 TRBV9 .
TGTGCCAGCAGTCCAACCAGGGTGCCGACGACCTTC CASSPTRVPTTF TRBJ1-2 . TRBV6-5 .
TGTGCAAGTCGCTTAGCTACCAGCTCCTACAATGAGCAGTTCTTC CASRLATSSYNEQFF TRBJ2-1 . TRBV12-2 .
TGTGCCAGCAGCGCCACAGGTGAGCAGTTCTTC CASSATGEQFF TRBJ2-1 . TRBV9 .
TGTGCCAGCAGCCCCCGGACAGAATATGGCTACACCTTC CASSPRTEYGYTF TRBJ1-2 . TRBV11-1 .
TGTGCCAGCAGTAGCGGGAGGGGTGAGCAGTTCTTC CASSSGRGEQFF TRBJ2-1 TRBD2 TRBV28 once
TGTGCCAGCACCTCTACGACTAGCAAGGAGACCCAGTACTTC CASTSTTSKETQYF TRBJ2-5 TRBD2 TRBV3-1/TRBV3-2 .
TGTGCCAGCAGCGGAGCAGGGGGCGGCTCTGGGGCCAACGTCCTGACTTTC CASSGAGGGSGANVLTF TRBJ2-6 TRBD1 TRBV9 many
TGTGCCAGCAGCGTAGACGGGGGGGATACGCAGTATTTT CASSVDGGDTQYF TRBJ2-3 TRBD2 TRBV9 few
TGTGCCAGCAGTTACCGACAGGATAATTCACCCCTCCACTTT CASSYRQDNSPLHF TRBJ1-6 . TRBV6-5 few
TGTGCCAGCAGTTTAGTCCCCGATGGCTACACCTTC CASSLVPDGYTF TRBJ1-2 . TRBV28 .
TGTGCCATCAGTGACGCGGGACAGCTAACCTATGGCTACACCTTC CAISDAGQLTYGYTF TRBJ1-2 TRBD1 TRBV10-3 .
TGTGCCAGCAGTTTATGGGCAGGGGGCTTTGACACTGAAGCTTTCTTT CASSLWAGGFDTEAFF TRBJ1-1 TRBD1 TRBV28 .
TGTGCCAGCAGTTCCGCAGGGGGCTCCTACTACGAGCAGTACTTC CASSSAGGSYYEQYF TRBJ2-7 TRBD1 TRBV6-2/TRBV6-3 .